The 26 T cell receptor beta chains listed next were all sequenced from one sample in a study of T cells in Graves' hyperthyroidism and ophthalmopathy. The TCR beta CDR3 regions underwent amplification using RNA transcripts as the source. TCR CDR3 regions were first amplified by RT-PCR with HTBI primers. Using its own MiXCR run on the multiplex PCR reads, TCRdb lists one record per CDR3 protein. The sample records around 610,000 distinct CDR3 sequences, 14% to 15% being singletons. Sequencing was carried out using blood. These receptors were collected from a woman between 40 and 50 years old with Graves' ophthalmopathy.

This clonotype showed up many times. The chain recombines TRBV28 with TRBJ2-5, with D perhaps matching TRBD1 (5 bases). The germline V gene encodes CDR1 MDHEN and CDR2 SYDVKM. The V end was cut by 3 bases, the J end by 5 bases, with 10 bases between. The CDR3 totals 13 residues. The CDR3 region is CASSFPGLETQYF. The CDR3 bases are TGTGCCAGCAGTTTCCCAGGGCTGGAGACCCAGTACTTC.

The V call is TRBV12-3 or TRBV12-4, the J call TRBJ2-5, with 7 bases aligning to TRBD1. Unmatched junction bases numbered 11, after V lost 5 bases and J lost 2 bases. The CDR3 sequence is 16 residues long. CDR3: CASSLGTAWVQETQYF. In nucleotides, the CDR3 is TGTGCCAGCAGTCTCGGGACAGCCTGGGTTCAAGAGACCCAGTACTTC.

This clonotype was recorded many times. The chain links TRBV6-5 to TRBJ1-2, with 8 bases lining up with TRBD1. CDR1 is MNHEY, CDR2 SVGAGI, per germline. The CDR3 contains 14 residues. The junction had 5 bases not matched to a gene; V was cut back by 4 bases and J by 4 bases. CDR3 nucleotide sequence: TGTGCCAGCAGTTCGGGACAGGATAGCTATGGCTACACCTTC. It encodes CASSSGQDSYGYTF.

CDR3 DNA sequence: TGTGCCTTCCTGAAGGGGCGGTACTATGGCTACACCTTC. The encoded protein is CAFLKGRYYGYTF. The chain is built from TRBV30 and TRBJ1-2, with D perhaps TRBD1 (5 bases). The germline V and J ends were trimmed by 7 bases and 3 bases, with 15 bases remaining between them. Germline V lookup: CDR1 GTSNPN, CDR2 SVGIG (reference sequence). CDR3 length: 13 residues.

V and J are TRBV7-3 and TRBJ2-7; 8 bases fit TRBD2. There are 14 residues in the CDR3. With V trimmed by 5 bases and J by 6 bases, 9 bases remained unmatched. Germline-derived CDR1 and CDR2 are SGHTA and FQGTGA. CDR3 region: CASSQLSGTSEQYF. The CDR3 coding sequence is TGTGCCAGCAGCCAACTTAGCGGGACCTCCGAGCAGTACTTC.

A few counts support this clonotype. The chain combines TRBV27 with TRBJ2-7; TRBD2 aligns across 7 bases. CDR3 length: 18 residues. Per germline, CDR1 MNHEY and CDR2 SMNVEV (reference sequence). V trimming: 6 bases; J trimming: 3 bases; junction bases outside the gene matches: 20. The CDR3 DNA reads as TGTGCCAGCAGGGACGATCGGACCCCAGTGGGGGGGGGCTACGAGCAGTACTTC. The encoded protein is CASRDDRTPVGGGYEQYF.

This clonotype was observed a single time. The gene calls are TRBV30 and TRBJ1-1; D uncertain. V lost 0 bases and J 10 bases, leaving 21 bases between the germline ends. Looked up from germline, CDR1 is GTSNPN and CDR2 is SVGIG (reference sequence). CDR3 size: 15 residues. CDR3 sequence reads: CAWSVTLDSPVGAFF. The DNA of the CDR3 is TGTGCCTGGAGTGTAACTTTGGATTCCCCGGTGGGAGCTTTCTTT.

This clonotype was counted at least ten times. The rearrangement joins TRBV28 to TRBJ2-7, with 9 bases fitting TRBD2. J was trimmed by 4 bases and V by 7 bases; bases with no gene match: 11. Germline V lookup: CDR1 MDHEN, CDR2 SYDVKM. CDR3 size: 15 residues. The CDR3 reads CASKTRFAGGYEQYF. CDR3 DNA sequence: TGTGCCAGCAAAACACGTTTTGCGGGAGGGTACGAGCAGTACTTC.

Many counts were recorded for this clonotype. The CDR3, as DNA: TGTGCCAGCAGCGGGACAGAAGGAGAGCAGTACTTC. This sequence encodes CASSGTEGEQYF. The chain joins TRBV9 to TRBJ2-7, with a weak D call TRBD1 (6 bases). The CDR3 length is 12 residues. CDR1 and CDR2 (germline): SGDLS, YYNGEE. V was shortened by 3 bases and J by 7 bases, with 11 bases between the two germline ends.

This clonotype was counted ten times or more. The chain couples TRBV5-1 to TRBJ2-7; 11 nucleotides match TRBD2. CDR1 SGHRS and CDR2 YFSETQ come from the germline V gene. V was pared by 0 bases and J by 3 bases, with 5 bases of the junction left unmatched. The CDR3 runs to 16 residues. The CDR3 DNA reads TGCGCCAGCAGCTTGGCCGGGACTAGCGGATACTACGAGCAGTACTTC. It encodes CASSLAGTSGYYEQYF.

The sample holds a few counts of this clonotype. The rearrangement links TRBV7-9 to TRBJ1-6, with 9 bases aligning to TRBD1. CDR1 and CDR2 from the germline V gene are SEHNR and FQNEAQ (reference sequence). CDR3 length: 14 amino acids. The junction had 5 bases not matched to a gene; V was cut back by 5 bases and J by 9 bases. The CDR3 region is CASSQEQGASPLHF. The CDR3 DNA reads as TGTGCCAGCAGCCAAGAACAGGGGGCTTCACCCCTCCACTTT.

This clonotype showed up many times. The chain has TRBV20-1 and TRBJ1-1; D perhaps matches TRBD1 (6 bases). The V and J ends lost 5 bases and 8 bases respectively, with 15 bases between them. This CDR3 has 12 residues. The germline V gene encodes CDR1 DFQATT and CDR2 SNEGSKA (reference sequence). The CDR3 region is CSALLFDREAFF. The CDR3 region has the DNA TGCAGTGCTCTTTTATTCGACAGGGAAGCTTTCTTT.

This clonotype was seen many times. The final CDR3 position lacks the conserved phenylalanine or tryptophan, pointing to a likely read error. The chain is built from TRBV6-2 or TRBV6-3 and TRBJ1-5; D is unclear. CDR1 and CDR2 (germline): MNHEY, SVGEGT. There are 13 residues in the CDR3. V shed 0 bases and J shed 7 bases, with 7 bases lying between them. CDR3 residues: CASSYSNVQPQHS. Written as DNA, the CDR3 is TGTGCCAGCAGTTACTCTAACGTACAGCCCCAGCATTCT.

This clonotype was detected many times. This chain links TRBV6-6 with TRBJ2-3, with 9 bases that match TRBD2. Germline CDR1 reads MNHNY; CDR2 reads SVGAGI (reference sequence). The CDR3 extends over 18 amino acids. The V and J ends lost 6 bases and 4 bases, in that order; junction bases with no gene match: 17. The CDR3 nucleotides are TGTGCCAGCAGCCCAGGTCCAATAGCGGGAGAATTGGCAGATACGCAGTATTTT. Amino acids: CASSPGPIAGELADTQYF.

This clonotype was picked up many times. The chain couples TRBV4-1 to TRBJ2-6; D not certain. The length of the CDR3 is 16 residues. V gave up 1 base and J gave up 0 bases, with 7 bases separating them. Per germline, CDR1 MGHRA and CDR2 YSYEKL. For the CDR3, the DNA is TGCGCCAGCAGCCAAGCGCAAAGCTCTGGGGCCAACGTCCTGACTTTC. Translated: CASSQAQSSGANVLTF.

The chain has TRBV6-2 or TRBV6-3 and TRBJ2-6, with D perhaps given as TRBD1 or TRBD2 (5 bases each). The germline V gene encodes CDR1 MNHEY and CDR2 SVGEGT. Between the trimmed V and J ends, which lost 5 bases and 4 bases, there was a span of 12 bases. The CDR3 is 15 residues long. The CDR3 region has the DNA TGTGCCAGCAGTCGTCCCGGGGACGGGGCCAACGTCCTGACTTTC. It yields the protein CASSRPGDGANVLTF.

This clonotype was seen at least ten times. The chain links TRBV10-1 to TRBJ1-1, with a possible D match to TRBD1 (6 bases). Germline V gene sequence: CDR1 WNHNN, CDR2 SYGVQD (reference sequence). This CDR3 has 13 amino acids. The ends were cut back, 3 bases at V and 1 base at J, with 6 bases in the middle. This CDR3 reads CASSEQGNTEAFF. CDR3 nucleotides: TGCGCCAGCAGTGAACAGGGGAACACTGAAGCTTTCTTT.

The chain is built from TRBV18 and TRBJ2-7, with 15 nucleotides matching TRBD2. CDR3 length equals 17 residues. The junction had 7 bases not matched to a gene; V was cut back by 1 base and J by 6 bases. The V gene's germline CDR1 is KGHSH and CDR2 LQKENI. The CDR3 sequence: CASSPRGLAGGPFEQYF. The CDR3 DNA sequence: TGTGCCAGCTCACCACGGGGACTAGCGGGAGGCCCTTTCGAGCAGTACTTC. Supplemented by reference TRBV18 and TRBJ2-7, the full variable domain reads NAGVMQNPRHLVRRRGQEARLRCSPMKGHSHVYWYRQLPEEGLKFMVYLQKENIIDESGMPKERFSAEFPKEGPSILRIQQVVRGDSAAYFCASSPRGLAGGPFEQYFGPGTRLTVT.

Worth noting for this clonotype: A much larger clone differs by one base, so this may be a read error. The genes are TRBV12-3 or TRBV12-4 and TRBJ1-6, with D uncertain. The CDR3 has 16 residues. The CDR3 region is CASTPPGMLYNSPPHF. For the CDR3, the DNA is TGTGCCAGCACCCCTCCGGGGATGCTTTATAATTCACCCCCCCACTTT.

The CDR3 DNA is TGTGCCAGCAACCAGCCGCCAGCGGCTTTCCCCAACCAGCCCCAGCATTTT. Residues: CASNQPPAAFPNQPQHF. V is TRBV28 and J is TRBJ1-5; the D is unclear. The ends were cut back, 7 bases at V and 7 bases at J, with 26 bases in the middle. The CDR3 runs to 17 residues. CDR1 and CDR2 from the germline V gene are MDHEN and SYDVKM.

This clonotype was seen ten or more times. The chain carries TRBV4-1 and TRBJ2-7; 7 nucleotides line up with TRBD1. This CDR3 has 15 amino acids. With V trimmed by 2 bases and J by 5 bases, 9 bases remained unmatched. Germline CDR1 MGHRA, CDR2 YSYEKL. CDR3 coding DNA: TGCGCCAGCAGCCAATACCTGACAGGGCTAGACGAGCAGTACTTC. Its protein is CASSQYLTGLDEQYF.

This clonotype was counted at least ten times. The chain combines TRBV2 with TRBJ2-2, with no clear D. Germline lookup yields CDR1 SNHLY and CDR2 FYNNEI. The CDR3 totals 12 residues. Trimming cost V 3 bases and J 6 bases, with 5 bases left between them. CDR3 residues: CASSDDAGELFF. CDR3 bases: TGTGCCAGCAGTGATGATGCCGGGGAGCTGTTTTTT.

This clonotype was counted at least ten times. This sequence joins TRBV7-8 and TRBJ2-7, with a possible D match to TRBD2 (6 bases). The length of the CDR3 is 15 residues. The germline V gene has CDR1 SGHVS and CDR2 FQNEAQ. V lost 3 bases, J lost 6 bases, and 18 bases lay in between. The CDR3 bases are TGTGCCAGCAGCTTCTCCCTGGGGACCGGGGGCGAGCAGTACTTC. Translating it yields CASSFSLGTGGEQYF.

This clonotype was detected many times. CDR3 loop: CASSLEVGGVTKNIQYF. Here the CDR3 DNA reads TGTGCCAGCAGTTTAGAGGTTGGGGGAGTAACCAAAAACATTCAGTACTTC. The chain couples TRBV28 to TRBJ2-4, with D perhaps matching TRBD1 or TRBD2 (5 bases each). The V and J ends lost 2 bases and 2 bases respectively, with 16 bases between them. Germline-derived CDR1 and CDR2 are MDHEN and SYDVKM. This CDR3 has 17 amino acids. Using reference TRBV28 and TRBJ2-4 for the parts outside the CDR3, the full variable domain is DVKVTQSSRYLVKRTGEKVFLECVQDMDHENMFWYRQDPGLGLRLIYFSYDVKMKEKGDIPEGYSVSREKKERFSLILESASTNQTSMYLCASSLEVGGVTKNIQYFGAGTRLSVL.

This chain joins TRBV19 and TRBJ2-7, with unresolved D. The CDR3 is made up of 13 amino acids. V was cut by 6 bases and J by 2 bases, with 11 bases left in between. Germline assignment: CDR1 LNHDA and CDR2 SQIVND (reference sequence). CDR3 sequence: CASRANGAYEQYF. CDR3 bases: TGTGCCAGTAGGGCCAACGGAGCCTACGAGCAGTACTTC.

This clonotype has only a few counts. The CDR3 sequence is CASSEVTEFNQPQHF. The CDR3 region has the DNA TGTGCCAGCAGTGAAGTGACAGAGTTTAATCAGCCCCAGCATTTT. The chain carries TRBV2 and TRBJ1-5, with D maybe TRBD1 (5 bases). V lost 1 base and J 4 bases, leaving 11 bases between the germline ends. Germline CDR1 SNHLY, CDR2 FYNNEI. This CDR3 has 15 amino acids.